A selection of T cell receptor beta chains follows, all from one sample in a study of vaccination and CD4 T cells after COVID-19. One entry per CDR3 protein, called by TCRdb with MiXCR from the PCR reads. The table records approximately 36,000 distinct CDR3 sequences, approximately 40% of them present only once. Source: CD4+ T cells from blood, taken about 7 months after SARS-CoV-2 vaccination. The receptors were gathered from a human donor who had recovered from COVID-19. Both conserved end residues are part of each CDR3. Fields, in order: clone size, D gene, V gene, J gene, CDR3 protein, CDR3 DNA. A D gene is named only where the DNA matches it firmly. Expanded clones are given a class, and other clones once, few, many or no size at all.

clone_size: few; d_call: NA; v_call: TRBV10-2; j_call: TRBJ1-5; cdr3_aa: CASSEEGWQPQHF; cdr3_nt: TGCGCCAGCAGTGAGGAGGGTTGGCAGCCCCAGCATTTT
clone_size: NA; d_call: TRBD1; v_call: TRBV6-1; j_call: TRBJ1-5; cdr3_aa: CASSDYGTGTVAGPQHF; cdr3_nt: TGTGCCAGCAGTGATTATGGGACAGGGACCGTTGCGGGGCCCCAGCATTTT
clone_size: NA; d_call: TRBD1; v_call: TRBV27; j_call: TRBJ1-6; cdr3_aa: CASSQRGTGGVRNSPLHF; cdr3_nt: TGTGCCAGCAGTCAACGAGGGACAGGGGGCGTGCGTAATTCACCCCTCCACTTT
clone_size: few; d_call: NA; v_call: TRBV20-1; j_call: TRBJ1-4; cdr3_aa: CSARDPTNEKLFF; cdr3_nt: TGCAGTGCTAGAGATCCAACTAATGAGAAACTGTTTTTT
clone_size: NA; d_call: NA; v_call: TRBV10-3; j_call: TRBJ2-7; cdr3_aa: CAIRESWEQYF; cdr3_nt: TGTGCCATCAGGGAGAGTTGGGAGCAGTACTTC
clone_size: NA; d_call: NA; v_call: TRBV2; j_call: TRBJ2-1; cdr3_aa: CASSVGAERYNEQFF; cdr3_nt: TGTGCCAGCAGTGTAGGGGCGGAGCGCTACAATGAGCAGTTCTTC
clone_size: NA; d_call: NA; v_call: TRBV11-3; j_call: TRBJ2-2; cdr3_aa: CASSYGGTTGELFF; cdr3_nt: TGTGCCAGCAGCTACGGAGGGACCACCGGGGAGCTGTTTTTT
clone_size: NA; d_call: NA; v_call: TRBV20-1; j_call: TRBJ1-2; cdr3_aa: CSASFGITGDYTF; cdr3_nt: TGCAGTGCTAGTTTCGGGATAACGGGAGACTACACCTTC
clone_size: NA; d_call: TRBD2; v_call: TRBV19; j_call: TRBJ2-7; cdr3_aa: CASSIIAGGSYEQYF; cdr3_nt: TGTGCCAGTAGTATCATAGCGGGAGGCTCCTACGAGCAGTACTTC
clone_size: few; d_call: TRBD1; v_call: TRBV7-2; j_call: TRBJ1-5; cdr3_aa: CASSLYRGLSNQPQHF; cdr3_nt: TGTGCCAGCAGCTTATACAGGGGACTTAGCAATCAGCCCCAGCATTTT
clone_size: NA; d_call: NA; v_call: TRBV29-1; j_call: TRBJ1-1; cdr3_aa: CSVEVEYTEAFF; cdr3_nt: TGCAGCGTTGAAGTCGAGTACACTGAAGCTTTCTTT
clone_size: few; d_call: NA; v_call: TRBV19; j_call: TRBJ2-5; cdr3_aa: CASSASWWETQYF; cdr3_nt: TGTGCCAGTAGTGCAAGTTGGTGGGAGACCCAGTACTTC
clone_size: NA; d_call: TRBD1; v_call: TRBV5-1; j_call: TRBJ2-7; cdr3_aa: CASSPADRVGEQYF; cdr3_nt: TGCGCCAGCAGTCCAGCAGACAGGGTTGGCGAGCAGTACTTC
clone_size: NA; d_call: NA; v_call: TRBV2; j_call: TRBJ2-2; cdr3_aa: CASRKPRDTGELFF; cdr3_nt: TGTGCCAGCAGGAAACCCAGGGACACCGGGGAGCTGTTTTTT
clone_size: few; d_call: NA; v_call: TRBV25-1; j_call: TRBJ2-7; cdr3_aa: CASSDGAYEQYF; cdr3_nt: TGTGCCAGCAGTGACGGGGCCTACGAGCAGTACTTC
clone_size: NA; d_call: NA; v_call: TRBV6-2/TRBV6-3; j_call: TRBJ1-1; cdr3_aa: CASSDTGRGGGAFF; cdr3_nt: TGTGCCAGCAGTGATACAGGCCGCGGTGGGGGAGCTTTCTTT
clone_size: few; d_call: TRBD1; v_call: TRBV20-1; j_call: TRBJ1-1; cdr3_aa: CSARGTGDTEAFF; cdr3_nt: TGCAGTGCTAGAGGGACAGGCGACACTGAAGCTTTCTTT
clone_size: NA; d_call: NA; v_call: TRBV5-4; j_call: TRBJ2-3; cdr3_aa: CASSFESQGIDTQYF; cdr3_nt: TGTGCCAGCAGCTTTGAGAGTCAGGGCATAGATACGCAGTATTTT
clone_size: NA; d_call: TRBD2; v_call: TRBV10-3; j_call: TRBJ2-1; cdr3_aa: CAIRWTSGGQEQFF; cdr3_nt: TGTGCCATCAGATGGACTAGCGGGGGCCAGGAGCAGTTCTTC
clone_size: NA; d_call: TRBD1; v_call: TRBV5-5; j_call: TRBJ2-7; cdr3_aa: CASSRGQGSYEQYF; cdr3_nt: TGTGCCAGCAGCCGGGGACAGGGGTCCTACGAGCAGTACTTC
clone_size: NA; d_call: TRBD2; v_call: TRBV28; j_call: TRBJ2-2; cdr3_aa: CASETSGRRTGELFF; cdr3_nt: TGTGCCAGCGAGACTAGCGGGAGAAGAACCGGGGAGCTGTTTTTT
clone_size: NA; d_call: NA; v_call: TRBV28; j_call: TRBJ2-5; cdr3_aa: CASSFFRGPEKETQYF; cdr3_nt: TGTGCCAGCAGTTTCTTTAGGGGACCCGAAAAAGAGACCCAGTACTTC
clone_size: NA; d_call: NA; v_call: TRBV7-8; j_call: TRBJ2-7; cdr3_aa: CASSLIGSPSSYEQYF; cdr3_nt: TGTGCCAGCAGCTTGATTGGGTCTCCCAGCTCCTACGAGCAGTACTTC
clone_size: few; d_call: TRBD2; v_call: TRBV27; j_call: TRBJ2-3; cdr3_aa: CASTLSSGALSTDTQYF; cdr3_nt: TGTGCCAGCACGCTATCAAGCGGGGCTCTGAGCACAGATACGCAGTATTTT
clone_size: NA; d_call: TRBD1; v_call: TRBV7-8; j_call: TRBJ1-2; cdr3_aa: CASSLGLGGNYGYTF; cdr3_nt: TGTGCCAGCAGCTTAGGTTTAGGGGGCAACTATGGCTACACCTTC
clone_size: NA; d_call: TRBD2; v_call: TRBV2; j_call: TRBJ2-3; cdr3_aa: CASILGLAGFPDTQYF; cdr3_nt: TGTGCCAGCATCCTAGGACTAGCGGGATTCCCAGATACGCAGTATTTT
clone_size: few; d_call: TRBD2; v_call: TRBV20-1; j_call: TRBJ2-1; cdr3_aa: CSATWPASGSFDEQFF; cdr3_nt: TGCAGTGCTACCTGGCCGGCTAGCGGGAGTTTTGATGAGCAGTTCTTC
clone_size: NA; d_call: NA; v_call: TRBV30; j_call: TRBJ2-5; cdr3_aa: CAWRKGVWKTQYF; cdr3_nt: TGTGCCTGGAGGAAGGGAGTATGGAAGACCCAGTACTTC
clone_size: few; d_call: NA; v_call: TRBV7-2; j_call: TRBJ1-5; cdr3_aa: CASSSRTFQPQHF; cdr3_nt: TGTGCCAGCAGCTCCCGGACGTTTCAGCCCCAGCATTTT
clone_size: NA; d_call: NA; v_call: TRBV6-5; j_call: TRBJ2-7; cdr3_aa: CASSYPVGRGSYEQYF; cdr3_nt: TGTGCCAGCAGTTACCCCGTGGGGAGAGGGTCCTACGAGCAGTACTTC
clone_size: NA; d_call: TRBD2; v_call: TRBV28; j_call: TRBJ2-3; cdr3_aa: CASRWTRRLTDTQYF; cdr3_nt: TGTGCCAGCAGATGGACTAGAAGGCTCACAGATACGCAGTATTTT
clone_size: few; d_call: TRBD1; v_call: TRBV6-9; j_call: TRBJ1-5; cdr3_aa: CASSLDRRGNQPQHF; cdr3_nt: TGTGCCAGCAGCCTGGACAGGAGAGGGAATCAGCCCCAGCATTTT
clone_size: NA; d_call: NA; v_call: TRBV7-3; j_call: TRBJ2-3; cdr3_aa: CASSSQPSDTQYF; cdr3_nt: TGTGCCAGCAGCAGCCAGCCATCAGATACGCAGTATTTT
clone_size: NA; d_call: NA; v_call: TRBV7-8; j_call: TRBJ2-2; cdr3_aa: CASSLGLTGTGELFF; cdr3_nt: TGTGCCAGCAGCTTAGGGCTGACAGGCACCGGGGAGCTGTTTTTT
clone_size: large; d_call: TRBD2; v_call: TRBV4-1; j_call: TRBJ2-7; cdr3_aa: CASSPGLAGEQYF; cdr3_nt: TGCGCCAGCAGCCCGGGACTAGCGGGCGAGCAGTACTTC
clone_size: NA; d_call: NA; v_call: TRBV25-1; j_call: TRBJ2-5; cdr3_aa: CASRAETQYF; cdr3_nt: TGTGCCAGCAGAGCCGAGACCCAGTACTTC
clone_size: NA; d_call: TRBD1; v_call: TRBV7-9; j_call: TRBJ2-1; cdr3_aa: CASSRTGKGNEQFF; cdr3_nt: TGTGCCAGCAGCCGGACAGGGAAGGGGAATGAGCAGTTCTTC
clone_size: NA; d_call: NA; v_call: TRBV4-2; j_call: TRBJ2-2; cdr3_aa: CASSQLWGNTGELFF; cdr3_nt: TGTGCCAGCAGCCAGCTGTGGGGGAACACCGGGGAGCTGTTTTTT
clone_size: few; d_call: NA; v_call: TRBV20-1; j_call: TRBJ1-2; cdr3_aa: CSARETSRAGGYTF; cdr3_nt: TGCAGTGCTAGGGAGACCTCACGGGCCGGGGGCTACACCTTC
clone_size: NA; d_call: TRBD1; v_call: TRBV7-6; j_call: TRBJ2-2; cdr3_aa: CASSFKATGAGTGELFF; cdr3_nt: TGTGCCAGCAGCTTCAAAGCTACAGGGGCTGGAACCGGGGAGCTGTTTTTT
clone_size: many; d_call: NA; v_call: TRBV20-1; j_call: TRBJ1-5; cdr3_aa: CSARDSNQPQHF; cdr3_nt: TGCAGTGCTAGAGATAGCAATCAGCCCCAGCATTTT
clone_size: few; d_call: NA; v_call: TRBV20-1; j_call: TRBJ2-7; cdr3_aa: CSALGWREGTPEYEQYF; cdr3_nt: TGCAGTGCTCTCGGGTGGAGGGAAGGGACCCCTGAGTACGAGCAGTACTTC
clone_size: few; d_call: TRBD1; v_call: TRBV19; j_call: TRBJ2-7; cdr3_aa: CASSMGQGAREQYF; cdr3_nt: TGTGCCAGTAGTATGGGACAGGGGGCTCGGGAGCAGTACTTC
clone_size: NA; d_call: NA; v_call: TRBV6-2/TRBV6-3; j_call: TRBJ2-1; cdr3_aa: CASRERSYEQFF; cdr3_nt: TGTGCCAGCAGAGAGCGTAGTTATGAGCAGTTCTTC
clone_size: few; d_call: NA; v_call: TRBV24-1; j_call: TRBJ1-5; cdr3_aa: CATSPGTNPNQPQHF; cdr3_nt: TGTGCCACCAGCCCCGGGACAAATCCAAATCAGCCCCAGCATTTT
clone_size: few; d_call: NA; v_call: TRBV19; j_call: TRBJ1-5; cdr3_aa: CASSRGGWQPQHF; cdr3_nt: TGTGCCAGTAGTCGGGGGGGGTGGCAGCCCCAGCATTTT
clone_size: few; d_call: NA; v_call: TRBV6-5; j_call: TRBJ1-5; cdr3_aa: CASSFEYSNQPQHF; cdr3_nt: TGTGCCAGCAGTTTCGAGTATAGCAATCAGCCCCAGCATTTT
clone_size: few; d_call: TRBD2; v_call: TRBV7-2; j_call: TRBJ2-5; cdr3_aa: CASSRTRTSGETQYF; cdr3_nt: TGTGCCAGCAGCCGGACAAGGACTAGCGGAGAGACCCAGTACTTC
clone_size: NA; d_call: NA; v_call: TRBV28; j_call: TRBJ2-2; cdr3_aa: CASYLSGQGTGELFF; cdr3_nt: TGTGCCAGCTACTTATCGGGGCAGGGGACCGGGGAGCTGTTTTTT
clone_size: few; d_call: TRBD2; v_call: TRBV6-1; j_call: TRBJ2-3; cdr3_aa: CASRPLAGGITDTQYF; cdr3_nt: TGTGCCAGCAGGCCGTTAGCGGGAGGGATCACAGATACGCAGTATTTT
clone_size: NA; d_call: NA; v_call: TRBV7-9; j_call: TRBJ2-1; cdr3_aa: CASSLGLYNEQFF; cdr3_nt: TGTGCCAGCAGCTTGGGGCTTTACAATGAGCAGTTCTTC
clone_size: NA; d_call: TRBD1; v_call: TRBV19; j_call: TRBJ1-1; cdr3_aa: CASNQNRGKDEAFF; cdr3_nt: TGTGCCAGTAATCAGAACAGGGGCAAGGATGAAGCTTTCTTT
clone_size: NA; d_call: TRBD2; v_call: TRBV30; j_call: TRBJ2-3; cdr3_aa: CAWLPAGGIDTQYF; cdr3_nt: TGTGCCTGGCTCCCAGCGGGAGGTATAGATACGCAGTATTTT
clone_size: few; d_call: NA; v_call: TRBV7-2; j_call: TRBJ2-4; cdr3_aa: CASSPPRTAKNIQYF; cdr3_nt: TGTGCCAGCAGCCCCCCCCGGACGGCAAAAAACATTCAGTACTTC